Below are 16 T cell receptor beta chains sequenced from a single sample in a study of blood T cell repertoires in COVID-19. Clones were sequenced by immunoSEQ multiplex PCR, and TCRdb holds only the in-frame ones, with some missing. The table records about 270,000 clones, 80% to 90% of them present only once. Material for sequencing was peripheral blood. These TCRs come from a woman aged 30 to 39 with COVID-19, enrolled during active disease.

V is TRBV29-1 and J is TRBJ1-1; TRBD1 is a possible D gene (6 bases). Germline V gives CDR1 SQVTM, CDR2 ANQGSEA. The CDR3 sequence is 12 residues long. Trimming removed 8 bases at V and 2 bases at J, with 12 bases between. The CDR3 sequence: CSPRTVNTEAFF. The CDR3, as DNA: TGCAGCCCACGGACAGTAAACACTGAAGCTTTCTTT.

The rearrangement joins TRBV5-6 to TRBJ2-1, with TRBD2 matching over 7 bases. The CDR3 is 15 amino acids. Germline V gene lookup returns CDR1 SGHDT and CDR2 YYEEEE. The ends lost 4 bases at V and 4 bases at J; junction bases unmatched: 8. The CDR3 sequence: CASSPGSGVYNEQFF. The CDR3 DNA sequence: TGTGCCAGCAGCCCGGGCAGCGGGGTTTACAATGAGCAGTTCTTC.

V gene TRBV7-9 combines with J gene TRBJ2-1, with D perhaps matching TRBD2 (5 bases). The CDR3 has 15 residues. V shed 5 bases and J shed 3 bases, with 14 bases lying between them. Germline V CDR1 and CDR2: SEHNR, FQNEAQ (reference sequence). CDR3 residues: CASSLRGEVYNEQFF. In DNA, the CDR3 is TGTGCCAGCAGCCTTCGGGGAGAGGTCTACAATGAGCAGTTCTTC.

The rearrangement uses TRBV5-6 and TRBJ1-5, with D hard to call. The CDR3 covers 12 residues. In germline, CDR1 is SGHDT, CDR2 YYEEEE. V lost 1 base to trimming and J lost 6 bases, with 5 bases between them. Written as DNA, the CDR3 is TGTGCCAGCAGCTTGATCGGTCAGCCCCAGCATTTT. It translates to CASSLIGQPQHF.

The rearrangement links TRBV11-2 to TRBJ2-2, with a tentative D call TRBD1 (6 bases). V was pared by 5 bases and J by 4 bases, with 14 bases between. CDR3 length: 15 residues. CDR1 and CDR2 from the germline V gene are SGHAT and FQNNGV. The CDR3 loop reads CASSVITGSTGELFF. DNA for the CDR3: TGTGCCAGCAGCGTGATAACAGGGAGCACCGGGGAGCTGTTTTTT.

The rearrangement uses TRBV3-1 (or the pseudogene TRBV3-2) and TRBJ2-6; 11 positions agree with TRBD2. Germline V gene sequence: CDR1 LGHDT, CDR2 YNNKEL (reference sequence). The length of the CDR3 is 20 residues. V shed 2 bases and J 0 bases; nucleotides not matched to a gene: 9. Here the CDR3 reads CASSQRLAGGLSSGANVLTF. The DNA of the CDR3 is TGTGCCAGCAGCCAACGGCTAGCGGGGGGTCTGAGCTCTGGGGCCAACGTCCTGACTTTC.

The chain joins TRBV7-9 to TRBJ2-1; 9 bases align to TRBD1. The junction had 7 bases not matched to a gene; V was cut back by 3 bases and J by 4 bases. There are 16 residues in the CDR3. The germline V gene has CDR1 SEHNR and CDR2 FQNEAQ (reference sequence). CDR3 nucleotide sequence: TGTGCCAGCAGCTTCCCCCGGACAGGGGATTACAATGAGCAGTTCTTC. This sequence encodes CASSFPRTGDYNEQFF.

This clone was detected only a few times. The chain combines TRBV18 with TRBJ1-5; D unresolved. The V and J ends lost 8 bases and 6 bases respectively, with 14 bases between them. The CDR3 runs 13 residues. Germline V gene sequence: CDR1 KGHSH, CDR2 LQKENI. The CDR3 DNA is TGTGCCAGCAAAGGGAGTCACGGTCAGCCCCAGCATTTT. It specifies CASKGSHGQPQHF.

The V call is TRBV19, the J call TRBJ2-2; tentatively, D is TRBD1 (5 bases). Germline loops: CDR1 LNHDA, CDR2 SQIVND (reference sequence). This CDR3 spans 16 amino acids. Trimming took off 5 bases at V and 2 bases at J, with 15 bases between the two ends. Here the CDR3 reads CASSSQGRVNTGELFF. CDR3 DNA sequence: TGTGCCAGTAGTTCTCAGGGTAGAGTAAACACCGGGGAGCTGTTTTTT.

The chain recombines TRBV5-1 with TRBJ2-1; D is possibly TRBD1 (10 bases). The germline CDR1 and CDR2 sequences are SGHRS and YFSETQ. The V gene lost 2 bases and the J gene lost 7 bases, with 19 bases spanning the gap. The CDR3 totals 16 residues. The CDR3 DNA is TGCGCCAGCAGCTTCCTAGCGGGGACAGGGGTGAATGAGCAGTTCTTC. Protein product: CASSFLAGTGVNEQFF.

V usage is TRBV5-1 and J usage is TRBJ1-3; 8 bases map to TRBD1. The V segment lost 4 bases and the J segment 8 bases; nucleotides outside the gene matches: 5. The germline gives CDR1 SGHRS, CDR2 YFSETQ. The CDR3 has 13 amino acids. This chain's CDR3 is CASSPGTGYTIYF. For the CDR3, the DNA is TGCGCCAGCAGCCCCGGGACAGGCTACACCATATATTTT.

The genes are TRBV18 and TRBJ2-1; TRBD1 is a possible D gene (5 bases). CDR3 length equals 15 residues. Trimming took 2 bases from V and 1 from J, leaving 9 bases between them. Per germline, CDR1 KGHSH and CDR2 LQKENI. CDR3 loop: CASSPGTGSYNEQFF. The CDR3, as DNA: TGTGCCAGCTCACCAGGAACAGGTTCCTACAATGAGCAGTTCTTC.

The V call is TRBV3-1 (or the pseudogene TRBV3-2), the J call TRBJ2-7, with D perhaps matching TRBD1 (5 bases). The CDR3 sequence is 14 residues long. Germline CDR1 is LGHDT and CDR2 is YNNKEL (reference sequence). The V and J ends lost 4 bases and 2 bases respectively, with 12 bases between them. The CDR3 bases are TGTGCCAGCAGCCGGGGTTCAGGGACCTACGAGCAGTACTTC. It is translated as CASSRGSGTYEQYF.

The J gene is TRBJ1-1, the V gene TRBV6-5, with D possibly being TRBD1 (6 bases). V dropped 5 bases and J dropped 3 bases, with 13 bases sitting between them. CDR1 and CDR2 from the germline V gene are MNHEY and SVGAGI. The CDR3 runs 14 residues. This CDR3 is CASSRDTWDTEAFF. CDR3 in DNA: TGTGCCAGCAGTCGGGACACATGGGACACTGAAGCTTTCTTT.

This clone was seen only a few times. The chain uses TRBV7-9 and TRBJ2-7; 7 nucleotides agree with TRBD2. The CDR3 length is 12 residues. Germline CDR1 reads SEHNR; CDR2 reads FQNEAQ (reference sequence). Trimming cost V 10 bases and J 1 base; bases outside gene matches: 4. The CDR3 nucleotides read TGTGCCACGGGGGGTGTATCCTACGAGCAGTACTTC. It codes for CATGGVSYEQYF.

V usage is TRBV28 and J usage is TRBJ1-2; D not resolved. The CDR3 length is 12 residues. Germline V gene data show CDR1 as MDHEN and CDR2 as SYDVKM. V was shortened by 5 bases and J by 5 bases, with 9 bases between the two germline ends. The CDR3: CASSLREYGYTF. The DNA of the CDR3 is TGTGCCAGCAGTCTGCGAGAGTATGGCTACACCTTC.